This T cell receptor (beta chain) appears in the sequencing data of a study of T cell repertoires in cytomegalovirus infection. Overall study: Indicated by public TCR beta signatures were CMV infection and matching HLA type.

TCRdb reprocessed the reads via MiXCR and lists one record per CDR3 protein. The table records 700,000 to 900,000 distinct CDR3 sequences, 29% of them present only once. On this clonotype: Its antigen is unidentified.

With 2 bases removed from V and 4 bases from J, the gap between germline ends came to 6 bases. This CDR3 is built from 13 residues. Per the germline V gene, CDR1 is MNHNS and CDR2 is SASEGT. Study-level results: There were carriers of CMV plus the relevant HLA, and cumulative public TCR beta family frequency identified them. In two of eight donors, the top clonotype was HLA-C-restricted CMV-specific.

The sample consisted of cultured CD8+ T cells from PBMCs, taken from culture after CMV antigen stimulation. The origin of this receptor is a human donor in good health (CMV status not recorded). Some clones in this sample may be carry-over from other donors' samples. This chain joins TRBV6-1 and TRBJ2-1, with D unresolved. The CDR3 DNA reads as TGTGCCAGCAGTGAATATTTGTACAATGAGCAGTTCTTC. Protein: CASSEYLYNEQFF.